The 18 T cell receptor beta chains in this list originate from one sample, sequenced in a study of blood T cells in healthy people across ages. Then a second PCR, running about 6 to 12 cycles, was carried out with a sample-barcoded 5' primer and a J-beta primer mix. One entry per CDR3 protein, called by TCRdb with MiXCR from the 5' RACE reads. The top ten hold more than 6% of the sample, which has about 1,500,000 distinct CDR3 sequences, about 28% seen once. Sequencing was performed on blood. All receptors derive from a woman aged 25 to 39 in good health.

The sample holds a few counts of this clonotype. V is TRBV12-3 or TRBV12-4 and J is TRBJ2-3; D is tentatively TRBD1 or TRBD2 (5 bases each). Trimming pared 3 bases from V and 7 bases from J, leaving 17 bases between. The CDR3 is 15 residues long. This CDR3 reads CASSFGVTRGHTQYF. CDR3 bases: TGTGCCAGCAGTTTTGGGGTGACAAGGGGACATACGCAGTATTTT.

This clonotype was recorded at least ten times. The rearrangement uses TRBV7-9 and TRBJ2-4; D remains ambiguous. The ends were cut back, 3 bases at V and 5 bases at J, with 8 bases in the middle. CDR1 is SEHNR, CDR2 FQNEAQ, per germline (reference sequence). The CDR3 is 13 residues long. The CDR3: CASSFGQENIQYF. The DNA of the CDR3 is TGTGCCAGCAGCTTCGGGCAGGAAAACATTCAGTACTTC.

This clonotype has more than one count but fewer than ten. The chain uses TRBV20-1 and TRBJ1-4, with TRBD1 as a possible D gene (6 bases). The CDR3 covers 16 residues. Trimming cost V 5 bases and J 7 bases, with 23 bases left between them. Germline V gene lookup returns CDR1 DFQATT and CDR2 SNEGSKA (reference sequence). The CDR3 bases are TGCAGTGCTCTTCCGGGACAAGCGATGCGGCGTGAAAAACTGTTTTTT. As protein: CSALPGQAMRREKLFF.

This clonotype was recorded at least ten times. The chain employs TRBV7-2 and TRBJ2-5; D perhaps matches TRBD2 (5 bases). In germline, CDR1 is SGHTA, CDR2 FQGNSA. Trimming stripped 10 bases from V and 2 bases from J, with 14 bases between. The CDR3 totals 13 residues. The CDR3 spells CATRRGSQETQYF. CDR3 DNA: TGTGCCACCCGGAGAGGGAGTCAAGAGACCCAGTACTTC.

This clonotype was detected only a few times. V gene TRBV5-6 combines with J gene TRBJ2-4, with D uncertain. CDR1 and CDR2 from the germline V gene are SGHDT and YYEEEE. V gave up 0 bases and J gave up 1 base, with 11 bases separating them. This CDR3 comprises 16 residues. Here the CDR3 reads CASSLVKGEAKNIQYF. The CDR3 DNA reads as TGTGCCAGCAGCTTGGTAAAGGGTGAGGCCAAAAACATTCAGTACTTC.

Comment on this clonotype: One base away lies a much larger clone, so this may be a sequencing read error. V usage is TRBV9 and J usage is TRBJ2-7, with a tentative D call TRBD1 (5 bases). Germline V gives CDR1 SGDLS, CDR2 YYNGEE. This CDR3 has 15 residues. In DNA form, the CDR3 reads TGTGCCGGCAGCGTAGGGGTAGCAGGTACCTACGAGCAGTACTTC. This codes for CAGSVGVAGTYEQYF.

This clonotype was seen a handful of times. The genes are TRBV6-5 and TRBJ1-2; D ambiguous. This CDR3 comprises 14 residues. Trimming cost V 0 bases and J 8 bases, with 13 bases left between them. CDR1 MNHEY and CDR2 SVGAGI come from the germline V gene. CDR3 in DNA: TGTGCCAGCAGTTACTCGCGGGGATCTAGCGGCTACACCTTC. Amino acid sequence: CASSYSRGSSGYTF.

About this clonotype: A much larger clone is a single base away; this may be a read error. The V gene is TRBV12-5, the J gene TRBJ2-3; 10 positions agree with TRBD1. Germline V gene data show CDR1 as LGHNT and CDR2 as FRNRAP. Germline trimming cut 5 bases from V and 0 bases from J; bases unmatched to any gene: 11. There are 18 residues in the CDR3. The CDR3 DNA sequence: TGTGCTAGTGGTCCCCCCTCGGGGACAGGGGCTAGCACAGATACGCAGTATTTT. Translated, it gives CASGPPSGTGASTDTQYF.

In this sample, this clonotype turned up many times. The rearrangement links TRBV2 to TRBJ2-7; no clear D gene. There are 12 residues in the CDR3. Looked up from germline, CDR1 is SNHLY and CDR2 is FYNNEI. The V and J ends lost 4 bases and 2 bases respectively, with 6 bases between them. The CDR3 loop reads CASSVDTYEQYF. In nucleotides, the CDR3 is TGTGCCAGCAGTGTTGATACCTACGAGCAGTACTTC.

The genes are TRBV20-1 and TRBJ2-1; 12 nucleotides align to TRBD2. The CDR3 contains 15 residues. Germline values: CDR1 DFQATT, CDR2 SNEGSKA (reference sequence). V was clipped by 5 bases and J by 9 bases; unmatched bases: 11. The CDR3 spells CSAPRLAGARSEQFF. CDR3 nucleotides: TGCAGTGCTCCTAGACTAGCGGGAGCAAGGAGTGAGCAGTTCTTC.

The chain couples TRBV28 to TRBJ2-7; D is possibly TRBD2 (6 bases). CDR3 length equals 16 residues. Trimming took 7 bases from V and 0 from J, leaving 19 bases between them. CDR1 and CDR2 (germline): MDHEN, SYDVKM. CDR3 nucleotides: TGTGCCAGCACCCCGCGGGACTTCCGCGGCTCCTACGAGCAGTACTTC. Translated, it gives CASTPRDFRGSYEQYF.

This clonotype was seen at least ten times. V gene TRBV11-2 combines with J gene TRBJ2-5; D is unresolved. The germline gives CDR1 SGHAT, CDR2 FQNNGV. V lost 2 bases, J lost 5 bases, and 12 bases lay in between. The length of the CDR3 is 14 residues. The CDR3 region has the DNA TGTGCCAGCAGCTTATTTACAACCAAGGAGACCCAGTACTTC. Its translation is CASSLFTTKETQYF.

The gene calls are TRBV12-3 or TRBV12-4 and TRBJ1-1; D unclear. Trimming pared 3 bases from V and 7 bases from J, leaving 15 bases between. This CDR3 has 14 amino acids. CDR3 region: CASSLSQHHLEAFF. In DNA, the CDR3 is TGTGCCAGCAGTTTGTCTCAACACCACCTTGAAGCTTTCTTT.

The rearrangement uses TRBV6-6 and TRBJ2-5; a weak D match, TRBD2 (5 bases). The V gene lost 6 bases and the J gene lost 5 bases, with 16 bases spanning the gap. Germline-derived CDR1 and CDR2 are MNHNY and SVGAGI (reference sequence). The CDR3 is made up of 14 amino acids. This CDR3 reads CASSELRGYETQYF. The DNA of the CDR3 is TGTGCCAGCAGCGAATTACGGGGTTACGAGACCCAGTACTTC.

This chain links TRBV9 with TRBJ2-2, with D possibly called TRBD1 or TRBD2 (6 bases each). CDR3 size: 16 residues. The V end was cut by 1 base, the J end by 6 bases, with 16 bases between. Germline CDR1 reads SGDLS; CDR2 reads YYNGEE. The CDR3 sequence is CASSVRGGQRSGELFF. The CDR3 DNA is TGTGCCAGCAGCGTACGTGGGGGGCAGCGATCCGGGGAGCTGTTTTTT.

As for this clonotype: Being one base from a much bigger clone, this may be a read error. The V call is TRBV5-5, the J call TRBJ2-5; a possible D gene is TRBD1 (6 bases). The CDR3 has 14 residues. Germline CDR1 SGHKS, CDR2 YYEKEE (reference sequence). CDR3 sequence (DNA): TGTGCCAGCAGCCGAACAGGACAGCAAGAGACCCAGGACTTC. Encoded protein: CASSRTGQQETQDF.

This clonotype was observed many times. This sequence joins TRBV4-1 and TRBJ2-6, with 7 bases lining up with TRBD1. Germline V gives CDR1 MGHRA, CDR2 YSYEKL. The length of the CDR3 is 16 residues. The junction had 0 bases not matched to a gene; V was cut back by 0 bases and J by 1 base. This CDR3 is CASSQDRGSGANVLTF. The CDR3 coding sequence is TGCGCCAGCAGCCAAGACAGGGGGTCTGGGGCCAACGTCCTGACTTTC.

The rearrangement joins TRBV20-1 to TRBJ1-2, with a tentative D call TRBD1 (5 bases). V was clipped by 5 bases and J by 5 bases, with 12 bases between them. Germline V gene data show CDR1 as DFQATT and CDR2 as SNEGSKA (reference sequence). The CDR3 has 12 amino acids. This CDR3 is CSAPDGGYGYTF. The CDR3 DNA is TGCAGTGCTCCCGATGGGGGGTATGGCTACACCTTC.